What follows is one T cell receptor (beta chain) and its context. The data were obtained in a study of blood T cell repertoires in COVID-19. Germline assignment: CDR1 MNHEY and CDR2 SMNVEV (reference sequence). Losses at the gene ends were 6 bases for V and 0 bases for J; bases not matched to a gene: 11. The CDR3 runs 17 residues. The data were produced by immunoSEQ multiplex PCR, yet TCRdb's version contains in-frame clones alone and is incomplete. Of a few hundred thousand clones listed, roughly 89% are singletons. The chain uses TRBV27 and TRBJ1-3, with 7 bases aligning to TRBD1. Material: PBMCs or T cells enriched from blood (not recorded which). The sequence derives from a woman younger than 45 who had recovered from COVID-19. The CDR3 spells CASSPRTGWASGNTIYF. CDR3 coding DNA: TGTGCCAGCAGCCCCAGGACAGGCTGGGCCTCTGGAAACACCATATATTTT.